A selection of T cell receptor beta chains follows, all from one sample in a study of cytomegalovirus exposure and HLA in healthy donors. The method was immunoSEQ multiplex PCR; TCRdb's version includes in-frame clones alone and lacks a portion of them. The sample lists about 130,000 clones; over 70% were seen once. The sequenced material came from PBMCs. The receptors derive from a woman aged 40 to 55 in good health and CMV-seronegative. Both conserved end residues are part of each CDR3. The D gene is left open where the match is weak. Clone size is stated in some rows and not others, as once, few, many or a class when expanded.

CDR3: CASRDRRSVHTIYF; DNA: TGTGCCAGCAGGGACAGGCGGTCTGTACACACCATATATTTT; V: TRBV6-1; size: NA; J: TRBJ1-3; D: TRBD1
CDR3: CASSLAGGGDIQYF; DNA: TGCGCCAGCAGCTTGGCGGGGGGCGGGGACATTCAGTACTTC; V: TRBV5-1; size: NA; J: TRBJ2-4; D: NA
CDR3: CASRRMRGTTGELFF; DNA: TGTGCCAGCAGAAGGATGCGGGGGACCACCGGGGAGCTGTTTTTT; V: TRBV2; size: few; J: TRBJ2-2; D: TRBD2
CDR3: CASSDRDMRNIQYF; DNA: TGTGCCAGTAGCGACCGGGACATGAGGAACATTCAGTACTTC; V: TRBV19; size: NA; J: TRBJ2-4; D: NA
CDR3: CASMGGQETQYF; DNA: TGTGCCAGCATGGGGGGACAAGAGACCCAGTACTTC; V: TRBV7-6; size: NA; J: TRBJ2-5; D: NA
CDR3: CASTDRAHEQYF; DNA: TGTGCCAGCACGGACAGGGCCCACGAGCAGTACTTC; V: TRBV19; size: NA; J: TRBJ2-7; D: TRBD1
CDR3: CAWTLAGYNEQFF; DNA: TGTGCCTGGACTTTGGCAGGATACAATGAGCAGTTCTTC; V: TRBV30; size: NA; J: TRBJ2-1; D: NA
CDR3: CASKPGQGGSQPQHF; DNA: TGTGCCAGCAAACCGGGACAGGGAGGGAGTCAGCCCCAGCATTTT; V: TRBV27; size: few; J: TRBJ1-5; D: TRBD1
CDR3: CASSQAAVYGYTF; DNA: TGTGCCAGCAGTCAAGCCGCGGTATATGGCTACACCTTC; V: TRBV28; size: NA; J: TRBJ1-2; D: NA
CDR3: CASSSPNGYTF; DNA: TGTGCCAGCAGTTCCCCTAATGGCTACACCTTC; V: TRBV6-6; size: NA; J: TRBJ1-2; D: NA
CDR3: CASRTTSGGGSEQYF; DNA: TGTGCCAGTAGGACGACTAGCGGGGGGGGGAGCGAGCAGTACTTC; V: TRBV19; size: NA; J: TRBJ2-7; D: TRBD2
CDR3: CASSQDGGFEAFF; DNA: TGCGCCAGCAGCCAAGATGGGGGGTTTGAAGCTTTCTTT; V: TRBV4-1; size: NA; J: TRBJ1-1; D: NA
CDR3: CASSEGQGWNTIYF; DNA: TGTGCCAGCAGTGAGGGACAGGGCTGGAACACCATATATTTT; V: TRBV6-1; size: NA; J: TRBJ1-3; D: TRBD1
CDR3: CASSQDPGNYNEQFF; DNA: TGCGCCAGCAGCCAAGATCCGGGGAACTACAATGAGCAGTTCTTC; V: TRBV4-1; size: once; J: TRBJ2-1; D: NA
CDR3: CASSGSGREEETQYF; DNA: TGTGCCAGCAGCGGTAGTGGCAGGGAGGAGGAGACCCAGTACTTC; V: TRBV16; size: NA; J: TRBJ2-5; D: NA
CDR3: CASSPTKGAGPYEQYF; DNA: TGTGCCAGCAGCCCGACGAAAGGGGCAGGCCCCTACGAGCAGTACTTC; V: TRBV14; size: NA; J: TRBJ2-7; D: NA
CDR3: CASSEQGHAKNSQYF; DNA: TGTGCCAGCAGTGAACAGGGTCACGCCAAAAACAGTCAGTACTTC; V: TRBV28; size: NA; J: TRBJ2-4; D: NA
CDR3: CASSLSSLAGWEQYF; DNA: TGTGCCAGCAGTTTGTCATCGCTAGCGGGATGGGAGCAGTACTTC; V: TRBV28; size: NA; J: TRBJ2-7; D: TRBD2
CDR3: CASSLDSPNTGELFF; DNA: TGCGCCAGCAGCTTGGACAGCCCCAACACCGGGGAGCTGTTTTTT; V: TRBV5-1; size: NA; J: TRBJ2-2; D: NA
CDR3: CASNAGGFTEAFF; DNA: TGTGCCAGCAATGCAGGGGGCTTCACTGAAGCTTTCTTT; V: TRBV28; size: NA; J: TRBJ1-1; D: TRBD1
CDR3: CSDADKYATEAFF; DNA: TGCAGCGACGCGGATAAATATGCCACTGAAGCTTTCTTT; V: TRBV29-1; size: NA; J: TRBJ1-1; D: NA
CDR3: CASSLAQHSFTDTQYF; DNA: TGTGCCAGCAGTTTAGCCCAGCACAGTTTCACAGATACGCAGTATTTT; V: TRBV27; size: NA; J: TRBJ2-3; D: NA
CDR3: CASTLSGTGNTEAFF; DNA: TGTGCCAGCACCCTCTCCGGGACAGGGAACACTGAAGCTTTCTTT; V: TRBV27; size: few; J: TRBJ1-1; D: TRBD1
CDR3: CASRHRDRGGNTIYF; DNA: TGTGCCAGCAGACACCGGGACAGGGGCGGAAACACCATATATTTT; V: TRBV21-1; size: NA; J: TRBJ1-3; D: NA
CDR3: CASSILGSTGELFF; DNA: TGTGCCAGTAGTATCCTCGGTTCTACCGGGGAGCTGTTTTTT; V: TRBV19; size: NA; J: TRBJ2-2; D: NA
CDR3: CAWKSGQGNGYTF; DNA: TGTGCCTGGAAAAGCGGACAGGGAAACGGCTACACCTTC; V: TRBV30; size: NA; J: TRBJ1-2; D: TRBD1
CDR3: CASTQGGAGNTIYF; DNA: TGCGCCAGCACCCAGGGTGGGGCTGGAAACACCATATATTTT; V: TRBV5-1; size: NA; J: TRBJ1-3; D: NA
CDR3: CATMNEGLEAFF; DNA: TGTGCCACTATGAACGAGGGCCTTGAAGCTTTCTTT; V: TRBV10-3; size: NA; J: TRBJ1-1; D: NA
CDR3: CASLAEGRITDTQYF; DNA: TGTGCCAGCCTAGCGGAGGGACGGATCACAGATACGCAGTATTTT; V: TRBV7-6; size: NA; J: TRBJ2-3; D: TRBD2
CDR3: CASSSYLQGDTEAFF; DNA: TGTGCCAGTAGTTCGTATCTGCAGGGGGACACTGAAGCTTTCTTT; V: TRBV19; size: NA; J: TRBJ1-1; D: TRBD1
CDR3: CASSPSLAYTEAFF; DNA: TGTGCCAGCAGCCCCAGTCTGGCCTACACTGAAGCTTTCTTT; V: TRBV9; size: NA; J: TRBJ1-1; D: NA
CDR3: CASSDPTGVTGEQYF; DNA: TGTGCCAGCAGCGACCCGACAGGAGTTACGGGCGAGCAGTACTTC; V: TRBV6-1; size: NA; J: TRBJ2-7; D: NA
CDR3: CASSPGTSTQYF; DNA: TGTGCCAGCAGCCCGGGGACTAGCACGCAGTATTTT; V: TRBV7-9; size: NA; J: TRBJ2-3; D: TRBD2
CDR3: CASSGQGGTEAFF; DNA: TGTGCCAGCAGCGGACAGGGGGGCACTGAAGCTTTCTTT; V: TRBV13; size: NA; J: TRBJ1-1; D: TRBD1
CDR3: CASIPLLPPFGYTF; DNA: TGTGCCAGCATTCCCTTACTCCCACCATTTGGCTACACCTTC; V: TRBV28; size: NA; J: TRBJ1-2; D: NA
CDR3: CASVEGTGSNQPQHF; DNA: TGTGCCAGCGTAGAAGGGACAGGGAGCAATCAGCCCCAGCATTTT; V: TRBV2; size: NA; J: TRBJ1-5; D: TRBD1
CDR3: CASSPKYKETQYF; DNA: TGTGCCAGCTCTCCGAAATACAAAGAGACCCAGTACTTC; V: TRBV18; size: few; J: TRBJ2-5; D: NA
CDR3: CASSPSGTGGEQYF; DNA: TGTGCCAGCAGCCCGTCCGGGACAGGGGGGGAGCAGTACTTC; V: TRBV28; size: NA; J: TRBJ2-7; D: TRBD1
CDR3: CASFLGTGPDTTVGYTF; DNA: TGTGCCAGCTTCTTAGGGACAGGGCCCGATACTACTGTTGGCTACACCTTC; V: TRBV6-4; size: NA; J: TRBJ1-2; D: TRBD1
CDR3: CASSPGLAGGVREQFF; DNA: TGTGCCAGCAGCCCGGGACTAGCGGGAGGGGTAAGGGAGCAGTTCTTC; V: TRBV7-7; size: few; J: TRBJ2-1; D: TRBD2
CDR3: CAWNPGAPGNTIYF; DNA: TGTGCCTGGAATCCGGGAGCCCCTGGAAACACCATATATTTT; V: TRBV30; size: NA; J: TRBJ1-3; D: NA
CDR3: CASSLVQGRGTEAFF; DNA: TGTGCCAGCAGCTTAGTGCAGGGCCGGGGGACTGAAGCTTTCTTT; V: TRBV11-2; size: few; J: TRBJ1-1; D: NA
CDR3: CATSAPGPQHF; DNA: TGTGCCACCTCTGCTCCGGGGCCCCAGCATTTT; V: TRBV19; size: NA; J: TRBJ1-5; D: NA
CDR3: CASSVTPPGSPSGANGLTF; DNA: TGCGCCAGCAGCGTAACTCCTCCTGGTTCACCTTCTGGGGCCAACGGCCTGACTTTC; V: TRBV5-1; size: NA; J: TRBJ2-6; D: NA
CDR3: CASARGSIARYEQYF; DNA: TGTGCCAGCGCTCGGGGATCCATCGCGAGATACGAGCAGTACTTC; V: TRBV2; size: NA; J: TRBJ2-7; D: NA
CDR3: CASSGLGQDSYEQYF; DNA: TGTGCCAGCAGTGGATTAGGACAGGACTCCTACGAGCAGTACTTC; V: TRBV27; size: NA; J: TRBJ2-7; D: TRBD1
CDR3: CAWSPARDTQYF; DNA: TGTGCCTGGAGCCCAGCTAGGGATACGCAGTATTTT; V: TRBV30; size: NA; J: TRBJ2-3; D: NA
CDR3: CASSKAGGTTNEKLFF; DNA: TGTGCCAGCAGCAAAGCGGGGGGAACAACTAATGAAAAACTGTTTTTT; V: TRBV11-2; size: few; J: TRBJ1-4; D: NA
CDR3: CASSYGQGSYEQYF; DNA: TGTGCCAGTAGTTATGGACAGGGCTCCTACGAGCAGTACTTC; V: TRBV19; size: NA; J: TRBJ2-7; D: TRBD1
CDR3: CASSLEGLGSVSSYNEQFF; DNA: TGTGCCAGCAGCTTAGAAGGACTCGGGAGCGTGAGCTCCTACAATGAGCAGTTCTTC; V: TRBV7-8; size: NA; J: TRBJ2-1; D: NA